This T cell receptor (beta chain) emerged from a study of regulatory T cells in long-lasting Graves disease. Study overall: Antithyroid drug intake by newly diagnosed Graves' patients had lasted under 3 months.

Assembly of TCR beta libraries relied on iRepertoire HTBI primers together with Arm-PCR of CDR3 regions. Each CDR3 protein gets one entry after TCRdb re-called the multiplex PCR reads with MiXCR. The sample holds just over 600,000 distinct CDR3 sequences, 16% seen once. Study results and limitations: Patients with persistent Graves' had lower TCR diversity than newly diagnosed patients. Fewer public clonotypes were shared by new patients (around 970) than by persistent patients (about 2,800).

Trimming stripped 8 bases from V and 4 bases from J, with 12 bases between. The CDR3 totals 12 residues. Germline assignment: CDR1 MNHEY and CDR2 SVGEGT. Time point reported: newly diagnosed GD, antithyroid drugs for less than 3 months. Construction of the TCR library relied on RNA isolated from PBMCs. Comment on this clonotype: Its antigen is unknown.

This sample also appeared in a second study, on T cells in Graves' hyperthyroidism and ophthalmopathy.

This chain uses TRBV6-2 or TRBV6-3 with TRBJ2-7; D possibly matches TRBD1 or TRBD2 (5 bases each). Sequencing used peripheral blood mononuclear cells (PBMCs), obtained at new diagnosis, from a patient treated with antithyroid drugs. This TCR was recovered from a woman aged 25 to 39 with Graves disease. The DNA of the CDR3 is TGTGCCAGCGGGGACCGACAGTACGAGCAGTACTTC. Protein: CASGDRQYEQYF.